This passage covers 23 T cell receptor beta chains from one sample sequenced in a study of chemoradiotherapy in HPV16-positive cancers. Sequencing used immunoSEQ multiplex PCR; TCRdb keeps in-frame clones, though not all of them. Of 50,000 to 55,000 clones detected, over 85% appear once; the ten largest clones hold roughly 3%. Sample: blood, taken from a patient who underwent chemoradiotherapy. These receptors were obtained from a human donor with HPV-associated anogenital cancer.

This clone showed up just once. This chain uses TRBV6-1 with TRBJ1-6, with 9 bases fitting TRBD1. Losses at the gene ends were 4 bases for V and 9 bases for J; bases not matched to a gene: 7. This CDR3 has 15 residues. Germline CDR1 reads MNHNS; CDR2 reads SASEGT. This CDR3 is CASSGRQGQGSPLHF. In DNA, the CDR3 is TGTGCCAGCAGTGGGAGACAGGGACAGGGTTCACCCCTCCACTTT.

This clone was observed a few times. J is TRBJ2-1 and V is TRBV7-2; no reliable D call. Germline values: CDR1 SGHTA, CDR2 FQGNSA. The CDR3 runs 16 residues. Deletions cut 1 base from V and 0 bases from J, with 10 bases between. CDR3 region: CASSLESASSYNEQFF. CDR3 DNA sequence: TGTGCCAGCAGCTTAGAGTCTGCCAGCTCCTACAATGAGCAGTTCTTC. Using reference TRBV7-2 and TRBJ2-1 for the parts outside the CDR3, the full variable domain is GAGVSQSPSNKVTEKGKDVELRCDPISGHTALYWYRQSLGQGLEFLIYFQGNSAPDKSGLPSDRFSAERTGGSVSTLTIQRTQQEDSAVYLCASSLESASSYNEQFFGPGTRLTVL.

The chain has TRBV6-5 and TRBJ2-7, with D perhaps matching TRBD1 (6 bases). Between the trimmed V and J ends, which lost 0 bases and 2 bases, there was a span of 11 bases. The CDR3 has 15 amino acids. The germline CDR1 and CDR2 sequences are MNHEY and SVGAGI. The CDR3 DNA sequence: TGTGCCAGCAGTTACTCGCCCCAGGGGCCCTACGAGCAGTACTTC. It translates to CASSYSPQGPYEQYF.

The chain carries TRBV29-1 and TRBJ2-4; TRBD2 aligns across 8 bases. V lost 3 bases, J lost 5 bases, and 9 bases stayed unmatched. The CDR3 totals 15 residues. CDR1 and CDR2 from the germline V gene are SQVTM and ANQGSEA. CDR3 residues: CSVDGPGRAQNIQYF. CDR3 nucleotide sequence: TGCAGCGTTGACGGGCCCGGGAGGGCCCAAAACATTCAGTACTTC. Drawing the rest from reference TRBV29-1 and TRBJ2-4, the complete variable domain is SAVISQKPSRDICQRGTSLTIQCQVDSQVTMMFWYRQQPGQSLTLIATANQGSEATYESGFVIDKFPISRPNLTFSTLTVSNMSPEDSSIYLCSVDGPGRAQNIQYFGAGTRLSVL.

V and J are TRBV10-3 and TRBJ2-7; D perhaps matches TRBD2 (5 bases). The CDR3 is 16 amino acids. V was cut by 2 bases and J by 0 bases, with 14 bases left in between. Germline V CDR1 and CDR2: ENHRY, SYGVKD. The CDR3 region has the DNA TGTGCCATCAGTGAGAAGTGGAGGAAAAGCTCCTACGAGCAGTACTTC. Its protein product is CAISEKWRKSSYEQYF.

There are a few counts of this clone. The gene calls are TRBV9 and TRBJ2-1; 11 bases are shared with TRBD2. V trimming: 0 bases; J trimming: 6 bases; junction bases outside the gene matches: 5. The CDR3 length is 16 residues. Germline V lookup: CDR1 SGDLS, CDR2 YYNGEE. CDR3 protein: CASSVAWTSGLNEQFF. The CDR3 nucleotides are TGTGCCAGCAGCGTAGCCTGGACTAGCGGGCTCAATGAGCAGTTCTTC.

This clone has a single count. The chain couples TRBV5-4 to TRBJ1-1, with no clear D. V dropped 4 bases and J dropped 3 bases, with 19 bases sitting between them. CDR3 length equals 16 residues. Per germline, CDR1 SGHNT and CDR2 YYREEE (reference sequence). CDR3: CASSQAGRRGDTEAFF. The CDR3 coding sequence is TGTGCCAGCAGCCAAGCTGGCAGGCGGGGAGACACTGAAGCTTTCTTT. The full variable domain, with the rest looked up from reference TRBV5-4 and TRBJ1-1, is ETGVTQSPTHLIKTRGQQVTLRCSSQSGHNTVSWYQQALGQGPQFIFQYYREEENGRGNFPPRFSGLQFPNYSSELNVNALELDDSALYLCASSQAGRRGDTEAFFGQGTRLTVV.

The CDR3 nucleotides read TGTGCCAGCAGCTTACACGAAAAACTGTTTTTT. It codes for CASSLHEKLFF. The rearrangement links TRBV5-8 to TRBJ1-4; D remains ambiguous. CDR1 and CDR2 from the germline V gene are SGHTS and YDEGEE. There are 11 residues in the CDR3. V lost 2 bases, J lost 8 bases, and 4 bases lay in between.

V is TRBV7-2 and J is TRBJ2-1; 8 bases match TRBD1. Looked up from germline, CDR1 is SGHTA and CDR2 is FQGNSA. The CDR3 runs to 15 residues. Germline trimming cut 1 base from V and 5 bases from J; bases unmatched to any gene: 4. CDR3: CASSLGGQGNNEQFF. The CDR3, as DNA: TGTGCCAGCAGCTTAGGCGGACAGGGTAACAATGAGCAGTTCTTC.

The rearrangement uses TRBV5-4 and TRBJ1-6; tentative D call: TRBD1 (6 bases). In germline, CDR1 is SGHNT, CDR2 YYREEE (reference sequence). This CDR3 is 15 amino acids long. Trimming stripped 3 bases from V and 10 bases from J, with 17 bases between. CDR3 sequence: CASSSGGGSPSPLHF. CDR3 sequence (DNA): TGTGCCAGCAGCTCCGGGGGGGGCTCTCCATCACCCCTCCACTTT. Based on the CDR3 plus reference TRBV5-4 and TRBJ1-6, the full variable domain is ETGVTQSPTHLIKTRGQQVTLRCSSQSGHNTVSWYQQALGQGPQFIFQYYREEENGRGNFPPRFSGLQFPNYSSELNVNALELDDSALYLCASSSGGGSPSPLHFGNGTRLTVT.

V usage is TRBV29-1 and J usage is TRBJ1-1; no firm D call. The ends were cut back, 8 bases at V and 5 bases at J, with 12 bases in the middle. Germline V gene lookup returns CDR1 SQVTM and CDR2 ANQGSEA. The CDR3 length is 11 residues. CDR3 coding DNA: TGCAGCCATCTAGGGTCGACTGAAGCTTTCTTT. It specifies CSHLGSTEAFF.

The CDR3 spells CASILGQGYGYTF. Written as DNA, the CDR3 is TGTGCCAGCATCCTCGGACAGGGGTATGGCTACACCTTC. J is TRBJ1-2 and V is TRBV28; 9 nucleotides align to TRBD1. Looked up from germline, CDR1 is MDHEN and CDR2 is SYDVKM. Unmatched junction bases numbered 5, after V lost 7 bases and J lost 5 bases. The CDR3 sequence is 13 residues long.

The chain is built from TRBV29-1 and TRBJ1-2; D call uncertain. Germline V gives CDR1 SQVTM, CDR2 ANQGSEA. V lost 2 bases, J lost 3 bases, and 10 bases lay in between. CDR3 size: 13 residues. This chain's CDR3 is CSVERNGDYGYTF. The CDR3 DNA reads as TGCAGCGTTGAAAGAAACGGAGACTATGGCTACACCTTC.

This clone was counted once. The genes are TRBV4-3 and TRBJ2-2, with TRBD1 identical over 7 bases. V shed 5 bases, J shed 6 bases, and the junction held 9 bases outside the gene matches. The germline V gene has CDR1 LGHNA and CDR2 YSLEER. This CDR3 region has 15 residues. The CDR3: CASSYRRGLAGELFF. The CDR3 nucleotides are TGCGCCAGCAGCTACCGAAGGGGGCTTGCCGGGGAGCTGTTTTTT.

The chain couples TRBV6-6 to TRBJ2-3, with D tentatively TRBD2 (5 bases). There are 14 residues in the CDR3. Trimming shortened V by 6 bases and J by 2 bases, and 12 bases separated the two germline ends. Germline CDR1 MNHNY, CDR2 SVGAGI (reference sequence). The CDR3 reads CASSLGLHTDTQYF. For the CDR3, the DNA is TGTGCCAGCAGCCTCGGACTGCACACAGATACGCAGTATTTT.

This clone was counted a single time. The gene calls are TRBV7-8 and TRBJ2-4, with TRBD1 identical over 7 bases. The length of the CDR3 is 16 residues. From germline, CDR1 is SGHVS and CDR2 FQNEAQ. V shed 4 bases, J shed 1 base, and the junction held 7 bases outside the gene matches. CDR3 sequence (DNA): TGTGCCAGCAGCTCCCGGACAGGAGCGGCCAAAAACATTCAGTACTTC. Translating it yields CASSSRTGAAKNIQYF.

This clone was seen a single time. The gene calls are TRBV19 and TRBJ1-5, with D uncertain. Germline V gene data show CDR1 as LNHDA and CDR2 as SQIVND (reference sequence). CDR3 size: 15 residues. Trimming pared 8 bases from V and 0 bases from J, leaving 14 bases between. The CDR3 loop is CASLAFKNSNQPQHF. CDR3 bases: TGTGCCAGTCTCGCCTTCAAAAATAGCAATCAGCCCCAGCATTTT.

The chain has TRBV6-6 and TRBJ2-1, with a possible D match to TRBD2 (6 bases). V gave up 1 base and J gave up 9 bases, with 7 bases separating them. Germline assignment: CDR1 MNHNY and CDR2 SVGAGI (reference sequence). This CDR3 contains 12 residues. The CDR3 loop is CASSYFGGEQFF. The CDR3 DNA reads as TGTGCCAGCAGTTACTTCGGGGGTGAGCAGTTCTTC.

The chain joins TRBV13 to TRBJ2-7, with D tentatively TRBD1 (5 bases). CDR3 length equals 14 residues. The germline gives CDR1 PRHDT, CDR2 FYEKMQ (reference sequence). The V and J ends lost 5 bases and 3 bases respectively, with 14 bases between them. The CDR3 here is CASSPPQGFYEQYF. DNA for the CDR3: TGTGCCAGCAGCCCTCCGCAGGGTTTCTACGAGCAGTACTTC.

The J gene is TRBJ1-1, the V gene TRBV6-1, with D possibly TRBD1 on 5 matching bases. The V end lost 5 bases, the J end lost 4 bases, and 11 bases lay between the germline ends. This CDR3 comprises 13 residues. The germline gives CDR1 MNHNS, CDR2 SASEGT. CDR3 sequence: CASSQGWGTEAFF. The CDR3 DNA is TGTGCCAGCAGTCAGGGATGGGGCACTGAAGCTTTCTTT.

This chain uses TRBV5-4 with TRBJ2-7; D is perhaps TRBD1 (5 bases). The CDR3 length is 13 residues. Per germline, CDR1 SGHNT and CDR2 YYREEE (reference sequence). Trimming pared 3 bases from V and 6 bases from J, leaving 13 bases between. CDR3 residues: CASSSPGPVEQYF. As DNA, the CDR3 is TGTGCCAGCAGCTCCCCAGGGCCCGTCGAGCAGTACTTC. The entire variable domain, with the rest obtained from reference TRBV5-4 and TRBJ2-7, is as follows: ETGVTQSPTHLIKTRGQQVTLRCSSQSGHNTVSWYQQALGQGPQFIFQYYREEENGRGNFPPRFSGLQFPNYSSELNVNALELDDSALYLCASSSPGPVEQYFGPGTRLTVT.

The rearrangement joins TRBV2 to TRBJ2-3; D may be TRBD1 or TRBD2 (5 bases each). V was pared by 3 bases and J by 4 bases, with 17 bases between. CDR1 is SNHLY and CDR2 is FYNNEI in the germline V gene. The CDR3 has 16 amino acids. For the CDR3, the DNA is TGTGCCAGCAGTGACCCGGGGCTTCGGGCGGCAGATACGCAGTATTTT. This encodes CASSDPGLRAADTQYF.

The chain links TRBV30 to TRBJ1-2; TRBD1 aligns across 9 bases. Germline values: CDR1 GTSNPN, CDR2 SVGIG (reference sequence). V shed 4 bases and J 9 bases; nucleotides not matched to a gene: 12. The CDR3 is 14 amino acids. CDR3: CAWKTGTGQGSYTF. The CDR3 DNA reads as TGTGCCTGGAAGACCGGTACGGGACAGGGTAGCTACACCTTC.